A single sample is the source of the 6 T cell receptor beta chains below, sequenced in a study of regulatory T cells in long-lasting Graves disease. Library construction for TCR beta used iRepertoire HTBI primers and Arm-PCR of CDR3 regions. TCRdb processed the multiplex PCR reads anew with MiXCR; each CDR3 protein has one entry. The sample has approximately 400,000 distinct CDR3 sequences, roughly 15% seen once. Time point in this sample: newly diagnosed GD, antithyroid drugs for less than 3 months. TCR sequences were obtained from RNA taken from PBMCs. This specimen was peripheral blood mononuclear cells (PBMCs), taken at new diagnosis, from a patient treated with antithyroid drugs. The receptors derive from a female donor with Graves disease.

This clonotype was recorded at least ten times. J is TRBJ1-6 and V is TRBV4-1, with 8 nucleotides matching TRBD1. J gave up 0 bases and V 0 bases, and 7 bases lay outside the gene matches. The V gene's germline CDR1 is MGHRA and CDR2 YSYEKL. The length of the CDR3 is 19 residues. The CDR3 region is CASSQDFGQGNSYNSPLHF. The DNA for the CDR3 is TGCGCCAGCAGCCAAGATTTTGGACAGGGTAACTCCTATAATTCACCCCTCCACTTT.

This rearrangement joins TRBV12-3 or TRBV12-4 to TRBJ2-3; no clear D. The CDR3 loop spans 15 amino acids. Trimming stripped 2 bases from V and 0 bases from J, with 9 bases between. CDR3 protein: CASSLFLSSTDTQYF. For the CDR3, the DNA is TGTGCCAGCAGTTTATTCCTAAGTAGCACAGATACGCAGTATTTT.

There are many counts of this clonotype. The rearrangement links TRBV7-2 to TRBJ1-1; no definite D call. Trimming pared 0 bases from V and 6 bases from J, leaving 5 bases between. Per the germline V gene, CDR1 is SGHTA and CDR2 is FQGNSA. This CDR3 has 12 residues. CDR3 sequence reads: CASSLASSEAFF. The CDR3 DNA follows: TGTGCCAGCAGCTTAGCTTCCTCTGAAGCTTTCTTT.

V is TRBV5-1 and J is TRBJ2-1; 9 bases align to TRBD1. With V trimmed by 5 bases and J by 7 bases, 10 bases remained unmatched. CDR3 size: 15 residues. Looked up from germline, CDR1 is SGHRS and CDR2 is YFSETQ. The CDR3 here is CASRPGQGGLNEQFF. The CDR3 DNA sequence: TGCGCCAGCAGACCGGGACAGGGAGGGTTGAATGAGCAGTTCTTC.

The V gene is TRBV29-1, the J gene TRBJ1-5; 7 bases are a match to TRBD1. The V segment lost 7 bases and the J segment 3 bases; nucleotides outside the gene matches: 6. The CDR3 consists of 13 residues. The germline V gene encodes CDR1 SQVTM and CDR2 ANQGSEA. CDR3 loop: CSAETGPNQPQHF. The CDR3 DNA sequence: TGCAGCGCTGAGACAGGGCCCAATCAGCCCCAGCATTTT.

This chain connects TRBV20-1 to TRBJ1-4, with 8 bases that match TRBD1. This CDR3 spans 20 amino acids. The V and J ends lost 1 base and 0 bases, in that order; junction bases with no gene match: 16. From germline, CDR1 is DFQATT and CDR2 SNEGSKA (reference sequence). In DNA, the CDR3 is TGCAGTGCTAGAGGTGTCAGGGGGCGCAAGGATTCATCAACTAATGAAAAACTGTTTTTT. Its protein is CSARGVRGRKDSSTNEKLFF.